The TCR beta chain described here comes from a study of shared clonotypes between healthy human individuals. The table came from immunoSEQ multiplex PCR; TCRdb's copy has only in-frame clones and leaves some out. This sample has 2 million or so clones, with less than 95% found just once. Naive CD8 cells comprised CD45RO-negative, CCR7-positively selected cells, excluding terminally differentiated effector memory CD45RA+ cells. As to this clone: The same CDR3 can be traced to other DNA sequences in this sample.

This CDR3 region has 15 residues. Germline CDR1 and CDR2: SGHTA and FQGNSA. V was clipped by 1 base and J by 2 bases; unmatched bases: 0. Sequencing input: naive CD8+ T cells sorted from blood. The V call is TRBV7-2, the J call TRBJ2-7; 12 bases are shared with TRBD2. The receptor was isolated from a man younger than 35 in good health. CDR3 sequence: CASSLGLAGAYEQYF. CDR3 nucleotides: TGTGCCAGCAGCTTAGGACTAGCGGGGGCCTACGAGCAGTACTTC.